This T cell receptor beta chain was sequenced for a study of response to subunit inactivated influenza vaccine. TCRdb independently ran MiXCR on the RT-PCR reads; one entry per CDR3 protein. The sample consists of 500,000 to 600,000 distinct CDR3 sequences, about 12% of them appearing once. As concerns this clonotype: Antigen unknown.

General observations from the study: Each seasonal influenza vaccination recruits few new T cells, the authors suggested.

The sequencing used PBMCs from blood, collected on the day of vaccination. The receptor's source is a man aged 50 to 59 who received an inactivated influenza vaccine.

CDR3 residues: CASSRWAMNTEAFF. The CDR3 coding sequence is TGTGCCAGCAGCCGATGGGCCATGAACACTGAAGCTTTCTTT. This chain uses TRBV7-2 with TRBJ1-1, with no clear D. The CDR3 consists of 14 residues. V was pared by 5 bases and J by 0 bases, with 10 bases between. The germline V gene has CDR1 SGHTA and CDR2 FQGNSA.